Listed here are 10 T cell receptor beta chains from one sample, sequenced in a study of patients and donors after allogeneic stem cell transplantation (dated by TCRdb to about 2020). The library was built by means of RT-PCR. Sequencing was performed on a NextSeq 550. TCRdb cleaned the public reads at Q25 with fastp, built clones with MiXCR and kept in-frame beta chains. A single entry per CDR3 protein holds the most common genes and DNA from its merged rows. In all, the sample holds around 29,000 distinct CDR3 sequences, and 37% of those were seen once. The top ten hold just over 75% of the sample. Sequencing input: blood, either unsorted or a sorted T cell fraction (not recorded which). The receptors stem from a human donor who was either an allogeneic HSCT recipient or a stem cell or donor lymphocyte infusion donor (not recorded which). It is not recorded whose cells these are; they may come from a transplant donor.

The rearrangement uses TRBV7-2 and TRBJ1-2; D is ambiguous. CDR1 is SGHTA, CDR2 FQGNSA, per germline. The CDR3 covers 14 residues. V was clipped by 3 bases and J by 4 bases, with 12 bases between them. The CDR3 spells CASSLSDKGYGYTF. The CDR3 DNA is TGTGCCAGCAGCTTGAGTGACAAGGGCTATGGCTACACCTTC.

In DNA, the CDR3 is TGCAGTGCCACAGAGATGCGCACAGATACGCAGTATTTT. It yields the protein CSATEMRTDTQYF. V is TRBV20-1 and J is TRBJ2-3; D is unclear. CDR3 length: 13 amino acids. Germline CDR1 is DFQATT and CDR2 is SNEGSKA (reference sequence). The germline V and J ends were trimmed by 6 bases and 1 base, with 11 bases remaining between them.

This clonotype has a handful of counts. The chain carries TRBV5-5 and TRBJ2-1; unclear D gene. The germline CDR1 and CDR2 sequences are SGHKS and YYEKEE (reference sequence). V shed 4 bases and J shed 3 bases, with 20 bases lying between them. The CDR3 runs 17 residues. The CDR3 DNA reads TGTGCCAGCAGCCCCTTTAGGGTCGAGGTCGTCTACAATGAGCAGTTCTTC. It yields the protein CASSPFRVEVVYNEQFF.

The V and J genes are TRBV4-2 and TRBJ1-1; D possibly corresponds to TRBD1 (5 bases). CDR3 length: 14 residues. Per the germline V gene, CDR1 is LGHNA and CDR2 is YNFKEQ. With 4 bases removed from V and 6 bases from J, the gap between germline ends came to 15 bases. The CDR3: CASSPEQESPEAFF. The CDR3 DNA follows: TGTGCCAGCAGCCCCGAACAGGAAAGCCCTGAAGCTTTCTTT.

The chain has TRBV29-1 and TRBJ2-4; maybe TRBD2 (6 bases). V gave up 6 bases and J gave up 6 bases, with 9 bases separating them. This CDR3 comprises 11 residues. Germline CDR1 is SQVTM and CDR2 is ANQGSEA. The CDR3 DNA reads as TGCAGCGTATTCGGGGGAAACATTCAGTACTTC. Its translation: CSVFGGNIQYF.

The V gene is TRBV20-1, the J gene TRBJ2-1; D gene unclear. This CDR3 spans 10 amino acids. CDR1 and CDR2 (germline): DFQATT, SNEGSKA (reference sequence). V was pared by 6 bases and J by 11 bases, with 11 bases between. CDR3 region: CSAQAMKQFF. The CDR3 DNA reads TGCAGTGCCCAGGCGATGAAGCAGTTCTTC.

DNA for the CDR3: TGTGCCAGCAGCTTAGATACTCATCAGCCCCAGCATTTT. Translation: CASSLDTHQPQHF. This rearrangement joins TRBV7-8 to TRBJ1-5; D is ambiguous. V lost 1 base, J lost 5 bases, and 6 bases lay in between. Germline V gene sequence: CDR1 SGHVS, CDR2 FQNEAQ. There are 13 residues in the CDR3.

The V and J genes are TRBV20-1 and TRBJ2-3; 8 bases are shared with TRBD2. The germline CDR1 and CDR2 sequences are DFQATT and SNEGSKA (reference sequence). After removal of 3 bases from V and 0 bases from J, the junction contained 5 bases not matched to a gene. The CDR3 spans 15 residues. CDR3 in amino acids: CSASEREGSTDTQYF. As DNA, the CDR3 is TGCAGTGCTAGTGAACGGGAGGGGAGCACAGATACGCAGTATTTT.

The chain is built from TRBV2 and TRBJ2-7; 10 nucleotides agree with TRBD2. V was pared by 6 bases and J by 7 bases, with 12 bases of the junction left unmatched. The germline CDR1 and CDR2 sequences are SNHLY and FYNNEI. The CDR3 sequence is 15 residues long. CDR3 nucleotide sequence: TGTGCCAGCAGAGACAGAGCGGGAGGGCCTCGAGAGCAGTACTTC. It encodes CASRDRAGGPREQYF.

This clonotype was observed a few times. V is TRBV20-1 and J is TRBJ1-2; D not certain. The CDR3 runs to 11 residues. The germline gives CDR1 DFQATT, CDR2 SNEGSKA (reference sequence). The CDR3 sequence is CSAVINYGYTF. CDR3 DNA: TGCAGCGCTGTGATTAACTATGGCTACACCTTC.